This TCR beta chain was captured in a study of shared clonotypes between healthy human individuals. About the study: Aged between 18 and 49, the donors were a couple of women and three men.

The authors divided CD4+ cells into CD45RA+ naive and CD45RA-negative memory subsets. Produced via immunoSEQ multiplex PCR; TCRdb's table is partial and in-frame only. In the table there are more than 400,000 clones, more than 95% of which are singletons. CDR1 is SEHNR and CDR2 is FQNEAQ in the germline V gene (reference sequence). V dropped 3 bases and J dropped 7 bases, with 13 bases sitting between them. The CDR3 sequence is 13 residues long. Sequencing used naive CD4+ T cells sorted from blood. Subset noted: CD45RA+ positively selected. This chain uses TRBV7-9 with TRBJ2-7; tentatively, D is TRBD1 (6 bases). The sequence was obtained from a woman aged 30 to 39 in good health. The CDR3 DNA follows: TGTGCCAGCAGCTTTACGGACAGACGGGAGCAGTACTTC. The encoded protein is CASSFTDRREQYF.